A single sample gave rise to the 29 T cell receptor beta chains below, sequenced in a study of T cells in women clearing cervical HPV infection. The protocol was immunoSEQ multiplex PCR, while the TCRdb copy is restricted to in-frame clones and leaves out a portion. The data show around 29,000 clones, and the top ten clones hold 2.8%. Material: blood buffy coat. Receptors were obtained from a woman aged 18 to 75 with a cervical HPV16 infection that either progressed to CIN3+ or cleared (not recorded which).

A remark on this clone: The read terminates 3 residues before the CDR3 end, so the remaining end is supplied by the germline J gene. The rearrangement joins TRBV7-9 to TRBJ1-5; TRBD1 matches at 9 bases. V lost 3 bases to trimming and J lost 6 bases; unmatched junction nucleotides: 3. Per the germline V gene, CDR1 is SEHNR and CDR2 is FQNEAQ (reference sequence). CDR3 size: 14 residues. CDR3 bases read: TGTGCCAGCAGCTTCGGACAGGGGTCTCAGCCC. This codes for CASSFGQGSQP. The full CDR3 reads CASSFGQGSQPQHF.

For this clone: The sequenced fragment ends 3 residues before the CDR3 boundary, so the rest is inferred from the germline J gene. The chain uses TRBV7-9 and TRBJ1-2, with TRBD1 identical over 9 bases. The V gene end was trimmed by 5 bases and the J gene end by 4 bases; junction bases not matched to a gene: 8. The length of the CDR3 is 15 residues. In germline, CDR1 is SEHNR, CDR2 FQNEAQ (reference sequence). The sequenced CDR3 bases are TGTGCCAGCAGCCCTGGACAGGGGCCTATCTATGGC. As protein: CASSPGQGPIYG. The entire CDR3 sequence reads CASSPGQGPIYGYTF.

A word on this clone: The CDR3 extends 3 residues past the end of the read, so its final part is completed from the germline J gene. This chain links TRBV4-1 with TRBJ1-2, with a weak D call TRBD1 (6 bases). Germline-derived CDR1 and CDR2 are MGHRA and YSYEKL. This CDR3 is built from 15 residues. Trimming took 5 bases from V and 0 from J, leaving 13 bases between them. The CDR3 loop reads CASSRQADSNYGYTF. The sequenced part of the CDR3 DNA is TGCGCCAGCAGCAGACAGGCGGATTCTAACTATGGC.

The CDR3 sequence is CASSPPLGQGAAGGGKLFF. The sequenced CDR3 bases are TGTGCCAGCTCACCACCGTTGGGACAGGGGGCCGCAGGAGGTGGAAAA. V usage is TRBV18 and J usage is TRBJ1-4; 12 positions match TRBD1. The read ends 3 residues before the CDR3 terminus; that terminus is restored from the germline J gene. The germline CDR1 and CDR2 sequences are KGHSH and LQKENI. This CDR3 is 19 amino acids long. J was trimmed by 10 bases and V by 0 bases; bases with no gene match: 15.

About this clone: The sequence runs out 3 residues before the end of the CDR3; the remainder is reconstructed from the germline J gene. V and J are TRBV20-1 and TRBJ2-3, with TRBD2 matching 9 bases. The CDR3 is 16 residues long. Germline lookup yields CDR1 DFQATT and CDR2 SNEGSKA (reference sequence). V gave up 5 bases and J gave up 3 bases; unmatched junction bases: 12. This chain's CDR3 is CSALSVAGARTDTQYF. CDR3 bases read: TGCAGTGCTCTCTCAGTAGCGGGAGCACGTACAGATACG.

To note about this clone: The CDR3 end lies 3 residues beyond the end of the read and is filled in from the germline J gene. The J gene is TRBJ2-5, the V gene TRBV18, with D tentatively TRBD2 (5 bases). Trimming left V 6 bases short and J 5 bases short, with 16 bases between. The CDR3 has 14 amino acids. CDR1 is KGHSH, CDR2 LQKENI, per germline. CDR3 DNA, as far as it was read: TGTGCCAGCTCCGCGGGCCACCAGAAGGAGACC. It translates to CASSAGHQKET. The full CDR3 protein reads CASSAGHQKETQYF. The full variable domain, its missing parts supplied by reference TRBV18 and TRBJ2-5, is NAGVMQNPRHLVRRRGQEARLRCSPMKGHSHVYWYRQLPEEGLKFMVYLQKENIIDESGMPKERFSAEFPKEGPSILRIQQVVRGDSAAYFCASSAGHQKETQYFGPGTRLLVL.

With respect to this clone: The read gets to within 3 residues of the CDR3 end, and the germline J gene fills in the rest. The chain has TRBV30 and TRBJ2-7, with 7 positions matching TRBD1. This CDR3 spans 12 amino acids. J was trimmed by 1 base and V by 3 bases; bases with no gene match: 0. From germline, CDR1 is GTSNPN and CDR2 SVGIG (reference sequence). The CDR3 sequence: CAWRGQSYEQYF. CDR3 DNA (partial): TGTGCCTGGAGGGGACAGTCCTACGAG.

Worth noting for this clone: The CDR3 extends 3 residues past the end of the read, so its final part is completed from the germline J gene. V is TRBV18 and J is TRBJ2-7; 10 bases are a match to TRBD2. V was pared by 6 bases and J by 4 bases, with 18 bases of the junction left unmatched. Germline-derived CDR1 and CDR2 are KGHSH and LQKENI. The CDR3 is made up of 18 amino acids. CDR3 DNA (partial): TGTGCCAGCTCCACCGCGCCGTCGAATGGACTAGCGGTATACGAG. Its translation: CASSTAPSNGLAVYE. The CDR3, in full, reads CASSTAPSNGLAVYEQYF.

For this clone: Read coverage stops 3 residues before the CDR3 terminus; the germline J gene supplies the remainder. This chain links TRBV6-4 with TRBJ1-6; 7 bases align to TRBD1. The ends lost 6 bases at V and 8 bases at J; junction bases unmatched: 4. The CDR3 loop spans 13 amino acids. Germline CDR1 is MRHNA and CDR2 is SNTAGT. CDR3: CASRKGTDSPLHF. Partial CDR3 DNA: TGTGCCAGCAGGAAGGGGACAGATTCACCC.

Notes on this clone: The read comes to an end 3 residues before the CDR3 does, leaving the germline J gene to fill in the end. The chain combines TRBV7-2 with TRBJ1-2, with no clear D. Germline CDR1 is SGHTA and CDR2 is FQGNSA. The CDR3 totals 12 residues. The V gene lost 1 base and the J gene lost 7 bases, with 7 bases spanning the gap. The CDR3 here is CASSLVQSGYTF. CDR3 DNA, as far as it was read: TGTGCCAGCAGCTTAGTTCAGAGTGGC.

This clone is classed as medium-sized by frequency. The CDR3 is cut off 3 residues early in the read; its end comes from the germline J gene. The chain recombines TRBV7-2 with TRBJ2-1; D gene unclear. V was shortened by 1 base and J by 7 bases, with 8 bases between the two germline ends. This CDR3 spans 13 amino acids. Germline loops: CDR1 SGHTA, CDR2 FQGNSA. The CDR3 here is CASSLVLTNEQFF. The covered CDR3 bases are TGTGCCAGCAGCTTAGTGCTGACTAATGAG.

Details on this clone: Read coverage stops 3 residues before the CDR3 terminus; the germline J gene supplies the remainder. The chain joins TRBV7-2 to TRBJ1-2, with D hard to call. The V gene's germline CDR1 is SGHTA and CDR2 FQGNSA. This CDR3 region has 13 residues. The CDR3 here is CASSLAVPDTYTF. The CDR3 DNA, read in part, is TGTGCCAGCAGTCTAGCGGTCCCAGATACC.

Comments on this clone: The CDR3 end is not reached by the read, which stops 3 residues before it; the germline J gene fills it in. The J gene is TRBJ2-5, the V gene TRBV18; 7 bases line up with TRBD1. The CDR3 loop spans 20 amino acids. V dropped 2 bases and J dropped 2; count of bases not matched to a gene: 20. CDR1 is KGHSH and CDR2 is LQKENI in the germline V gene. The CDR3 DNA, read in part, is TGTGCCAGCTCACCATTCTCCTTGACAGGGACCCGCACAACTCAAGAGACC. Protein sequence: CASSPFSLTGTRTTQET. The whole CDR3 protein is CASSPFSLTGTRTTQETQYF.

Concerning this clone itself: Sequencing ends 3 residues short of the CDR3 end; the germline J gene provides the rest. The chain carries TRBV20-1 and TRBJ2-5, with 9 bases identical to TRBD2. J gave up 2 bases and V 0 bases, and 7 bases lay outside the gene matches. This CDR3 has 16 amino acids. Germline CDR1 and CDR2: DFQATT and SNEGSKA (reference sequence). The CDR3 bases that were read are TGCAGTGCTAGAGATCCGACTAGCGGTAGACAAGAGACC. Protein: CSARDPTSGRQET. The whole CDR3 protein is CSARDPTSGRQETQYF.

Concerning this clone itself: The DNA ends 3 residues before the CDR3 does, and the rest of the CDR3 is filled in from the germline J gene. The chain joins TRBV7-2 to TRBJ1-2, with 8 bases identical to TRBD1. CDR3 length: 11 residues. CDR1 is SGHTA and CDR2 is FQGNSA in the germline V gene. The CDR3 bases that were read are TGTGCCAGCAGCCGGACAGGGCTC. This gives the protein CASSRTGL. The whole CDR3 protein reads CASSRTGLYTF.

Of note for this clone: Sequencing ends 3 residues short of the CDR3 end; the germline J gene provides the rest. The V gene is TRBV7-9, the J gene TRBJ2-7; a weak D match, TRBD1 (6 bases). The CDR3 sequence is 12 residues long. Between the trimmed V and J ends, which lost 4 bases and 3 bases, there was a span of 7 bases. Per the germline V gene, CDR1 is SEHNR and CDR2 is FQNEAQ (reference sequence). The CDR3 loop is CASSWDNYEQYF. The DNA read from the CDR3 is TGTGCCAGCAGCTGGGACAACTACGAG.

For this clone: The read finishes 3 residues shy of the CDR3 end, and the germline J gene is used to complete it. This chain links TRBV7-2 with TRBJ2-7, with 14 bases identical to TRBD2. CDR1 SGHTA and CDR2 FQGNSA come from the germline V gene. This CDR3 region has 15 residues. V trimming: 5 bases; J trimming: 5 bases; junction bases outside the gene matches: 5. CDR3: CASSTGLAGDHEQYF. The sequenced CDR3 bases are TGTGCCAGCAGCACGGGACTAGCGGGGGACCACGAG.

CDR3 protein: CASSSKTILGYNEQFF. The part of the CDR3 DNA that was read is TGTGCCAGCAGCTCGAAGACTATTCTCGGCTACAATGAG. The chain links TRBV7-8 to TRBJ2-1; a weak D match, TRBD2 (5 bases). The read finishes 3 residues shy of the CDR3 end, and the germline J gene is used to complete it. Germline loops: CDR1 SGHVS, CDR2 FQNEAQ. V was shortened by 4 bases and J by 3 bases, with 16 bases between the two germline ends. This CDR3 is built from 16 residues.

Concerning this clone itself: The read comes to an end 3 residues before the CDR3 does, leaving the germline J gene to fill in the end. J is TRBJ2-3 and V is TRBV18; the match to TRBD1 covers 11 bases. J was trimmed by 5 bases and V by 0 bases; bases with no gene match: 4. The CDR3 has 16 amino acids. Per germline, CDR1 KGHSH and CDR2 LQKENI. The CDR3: CASSPPRTGGQDTQYF. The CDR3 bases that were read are TGTGCCAGCTCACCACCTAGGACAGGGGGCCAAGATACG.

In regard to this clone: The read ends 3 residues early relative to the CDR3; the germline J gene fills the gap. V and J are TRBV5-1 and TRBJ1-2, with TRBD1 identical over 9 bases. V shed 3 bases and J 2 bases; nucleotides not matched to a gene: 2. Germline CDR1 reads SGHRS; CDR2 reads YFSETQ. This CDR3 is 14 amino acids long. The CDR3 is CASSYTGGNYGYTF. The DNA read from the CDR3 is TGCGCCAGCAGCTACACAGGGGGCAACTATGGC.

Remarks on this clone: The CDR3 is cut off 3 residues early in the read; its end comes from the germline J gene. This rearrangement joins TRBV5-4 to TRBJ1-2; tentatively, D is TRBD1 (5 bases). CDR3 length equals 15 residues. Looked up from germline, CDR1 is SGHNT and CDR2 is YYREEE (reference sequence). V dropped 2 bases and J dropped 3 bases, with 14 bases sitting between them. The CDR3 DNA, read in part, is TGTGCCAGCAGCTTTGAGGGGTTAAGGGACTATGGC. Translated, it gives CASSFEGLRDYG. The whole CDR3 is CASSFEGLRDYGYTF.

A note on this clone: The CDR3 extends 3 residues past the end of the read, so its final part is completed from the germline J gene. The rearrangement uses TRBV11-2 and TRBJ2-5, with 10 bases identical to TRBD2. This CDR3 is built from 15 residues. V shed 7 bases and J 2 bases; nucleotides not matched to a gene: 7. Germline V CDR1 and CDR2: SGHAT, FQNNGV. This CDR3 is CASNRGAGGQETQYF. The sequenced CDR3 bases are TGTGCCAGCAACCGAGGAGCGGGGGGGCAAGAGACC. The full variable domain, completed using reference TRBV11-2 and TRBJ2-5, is EAGVAQSPRYKIIEKRQSVAFWCNPISGHATLYWYQQILGQGPKLLIQFQNNGVVDDSQLPKDRFSAERLKGVDSTLKIQPAKLEDSAVYLCASNRGAGGQETQYFGPGTRLLVL.

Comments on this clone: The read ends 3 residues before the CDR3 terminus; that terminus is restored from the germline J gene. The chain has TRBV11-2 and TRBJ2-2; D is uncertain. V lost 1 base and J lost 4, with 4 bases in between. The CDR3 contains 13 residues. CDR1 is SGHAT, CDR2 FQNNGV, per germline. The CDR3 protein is CASSLVRTGELFF. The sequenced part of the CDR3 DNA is TGTGCCAGCAGCTTAGTCCGCACCGGGGAG.

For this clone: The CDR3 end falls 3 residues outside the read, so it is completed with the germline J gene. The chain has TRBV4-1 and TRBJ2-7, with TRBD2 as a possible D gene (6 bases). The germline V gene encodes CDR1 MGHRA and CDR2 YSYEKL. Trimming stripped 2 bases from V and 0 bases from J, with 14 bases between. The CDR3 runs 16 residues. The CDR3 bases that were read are TGCGCCAGCAGCCAAAGGCCGGGACTCGGCTCCTACGAG. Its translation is CASSQRPGLGSYE. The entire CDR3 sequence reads CASSQRPGLGSYEQYF.

CDR3 residues: CASSETPGATPLHF. The CDR3 DNA, read in part, is TGTGCCAGCAGTGAAACCCCAGGGGCAACACCC. The chain recombines TRBV6-1 with TRBJ1-6; possibly TRBD1 for D (6 bases). The observed sequence ends 3 residues before the CDR3 terminus, with the missing tail filled in from the germline J gene. This CDR3 is 14 amino acids long. The V end lost 2 bases, the J end lost 11 bases, and 13 bases lay between the germline ends. CDR1 is MNHNS and CDR2 is SASEGT in the germline V gene.

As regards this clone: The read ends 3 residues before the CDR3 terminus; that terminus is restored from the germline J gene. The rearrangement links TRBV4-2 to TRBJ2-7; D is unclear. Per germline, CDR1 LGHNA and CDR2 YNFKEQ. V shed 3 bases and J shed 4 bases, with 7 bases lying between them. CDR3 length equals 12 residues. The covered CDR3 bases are TGTGCCAGCAGCCAGGGCACTTACGAG. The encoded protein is CASSQGTYE. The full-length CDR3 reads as CASSQGTYEQYF.

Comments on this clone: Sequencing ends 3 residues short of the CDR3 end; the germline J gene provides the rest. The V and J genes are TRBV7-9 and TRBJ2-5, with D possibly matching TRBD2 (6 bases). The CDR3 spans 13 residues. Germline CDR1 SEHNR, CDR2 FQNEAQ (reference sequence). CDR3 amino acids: CASSSEGGTTQYF. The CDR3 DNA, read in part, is TGTGCCAGCAGCTCAGAAGGCGGGACTACC.

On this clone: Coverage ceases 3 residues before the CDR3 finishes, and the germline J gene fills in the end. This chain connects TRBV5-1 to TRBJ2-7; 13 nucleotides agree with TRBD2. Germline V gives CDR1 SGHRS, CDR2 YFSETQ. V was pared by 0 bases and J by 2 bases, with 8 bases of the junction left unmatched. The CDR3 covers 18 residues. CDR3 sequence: CASSLATSGRTRAYEQYF. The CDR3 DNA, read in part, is TGCGCCAGCAGCTTGGCGACTAGCGGGAGGACAAGGGCCTACGAG.

The CDR3 sequence is CASSLEATDTQYF. Partial CDR3 DNA: TGCGCCAGCAGCTTAGAGGCAACCGATACG. This chain links TRBV5-1 with TRBJ2-3; D gene uncertain. The read comes to an end 3 residues before the CDR3 does, leaving the germline J gene to fill in the end. The germline V and J ends were trimmed by 2 bases and 6 bases, with 10 bases remaining between them. Germline CDR1 SGHRS, CDR2 YFSETQ. CDR3 length: 13 residues.